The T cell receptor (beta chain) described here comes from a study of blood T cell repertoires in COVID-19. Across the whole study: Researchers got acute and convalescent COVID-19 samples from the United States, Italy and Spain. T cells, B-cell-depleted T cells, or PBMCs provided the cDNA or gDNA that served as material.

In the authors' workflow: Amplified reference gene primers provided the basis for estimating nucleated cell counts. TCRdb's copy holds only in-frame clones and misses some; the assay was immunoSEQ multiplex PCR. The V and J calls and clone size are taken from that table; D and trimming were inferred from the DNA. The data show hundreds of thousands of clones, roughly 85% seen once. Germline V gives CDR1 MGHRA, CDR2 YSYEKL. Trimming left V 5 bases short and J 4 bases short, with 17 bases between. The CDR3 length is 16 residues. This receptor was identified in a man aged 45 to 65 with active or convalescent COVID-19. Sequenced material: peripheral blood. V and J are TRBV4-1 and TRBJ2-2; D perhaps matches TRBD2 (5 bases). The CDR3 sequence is CASSKREEVFTGELFF. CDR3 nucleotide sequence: TGCGCCAGCAGCAAACGGGAAGAAGTATTCACCGGGGAGCTGTTTTTT.